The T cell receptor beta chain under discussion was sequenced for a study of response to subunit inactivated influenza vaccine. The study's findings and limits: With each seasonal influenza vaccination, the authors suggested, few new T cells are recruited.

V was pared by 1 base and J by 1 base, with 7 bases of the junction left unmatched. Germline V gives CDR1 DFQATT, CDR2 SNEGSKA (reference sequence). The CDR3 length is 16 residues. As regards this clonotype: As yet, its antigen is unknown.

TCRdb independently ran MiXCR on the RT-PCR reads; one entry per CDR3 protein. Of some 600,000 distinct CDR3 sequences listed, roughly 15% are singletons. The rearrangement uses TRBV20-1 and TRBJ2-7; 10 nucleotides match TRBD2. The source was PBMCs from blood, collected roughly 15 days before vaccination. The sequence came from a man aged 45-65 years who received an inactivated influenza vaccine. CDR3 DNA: TGCAGTGCTAGAGGCTCTAGCGGGAGTGGTTCCTACGAGCAGTACTTC. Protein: CSARGSSGSGSYEQYF.